This T cell receptor beta chain came from a study of T cell responses to AZD1222 COVID-19 vaccine. Study-level findings and limits: Donors were chiefly white British, with a greater number of females, and clonal diversity was perhaps underestimated.

Profiled with immunoSEQ multiplex PCR; TCRdb holds only in-frame clones, not every one. The sample comprises about 180,000 clones, 75% to 90% of which are singletons, and 4% to 4.5% rests with the top ten. This clone was recorded once. Its target is unknown. The J segment lost 7 bases and the V segment lost 4 bases, leaving 20 bases of the junction unmatched. CDR3 length: 19 residues. Germline CDR1 reads MDHEN; CDR2 reads SYDVKM. The source was peripheral blood, collected 28 days after the second dose of the MenACWY control vaccine. V gene TRBV28 combines with J gene TRBJ2-2, with 8 nucleotides matching TRBD2. This receptor was obtained from an adult who received the MenACWY meningococcal vaccine as a control. The CDR3 sequence is CASSYVNGAGEGMSGELFF. The DNA for the CDR3 is TGTGCCAGCAGTTATGTAAACGGAGCGGGAGAGGGGATGAGCGGGGAGCTGTTTTTT.